This T cell receptor (beta chain) was captured in a study of cytomegalovirus exposure and HLA in healthy donors (dated by TCRdb to 2016 to 2017). About the investigation overall: An earlier analysis of 587 of the donors reported 250 to 300 Gb of sequence data and some 120 million unique TCR beta sequences from about 179 million T cells. About 300 gigabases of sequencing data and roughly 81 million unique TCR sequences made up an early release that covered approximately 700 HLA-typed donors. Among the roughly 430 genotyped donors, around 79% belonged to the genetic ancestry cluster associated with self-reported Caucasian donors. The study aimed to test whether cataloging public T cell receptors could reveal signatures of past pathogen exposure. The T cell repertoires of around 670 subjects were profiled by immunosequencing and related to cytomegalovirus serostatus. Besides the first cohort of around 700 subjects, a separate validation cohort made up of over 100 different subjects was used. High-throughput TCR immunosequencing, statistical association of individual TCRs with disease status, and machine learning were combined to predict cytomegalovirus infection status. A later analysis re-analyzed previously published TCR beta repertoires from roughly 630 donors and added high-resolution HLA genotyping to study TCR occurrence patterns. Rather than using new phenotypic data, the later analysis identified candidate immune exposures from TCR beta sequences and from how often those sequences occurred across donors. To decide whether each TCR beta V gene segment behaved as functional or pseudogenic, an earlier analysis of approximately 600 of the donors relied on high-throughput TCR beta sequencing. Donor age, sex, ethnicity and CMV serostatus were compiled alongside the repertoire data. In a later genetic analysis, genome-wide SNP genotypes for about 65% of the 666 donors were used, and that subset was treated as a discovery cohort. All discovery cohort repertoires had been generated on a single sequencing platform. Class I and class II HLA loci were covered by the typing at four-digit resolution. The number of typed donors differed by locus: about 620-640 for A, B, C, DRB1 and DQB1; 522 for DQA1; roughly 600 for DPA1; and some 450 for DPB1. Several DR-DQ haplotypes were treated as single units for association and clustering because of strong linkage in the cohort. On average, around 230,000 unique TCR beta nucleotide sequences were sequenced per donor among some 430 genotyped donors of the cohort, with roughly 19% of those sequences being non-productive.

Libraries were made using the immunoSEQ multiplex PCR assay. For the multiplex PCR, a mixture combining 60 forward primers for TCR Vbeta segments and 13 reverse primers for TCR Jbeta segments was used. The CDR3 region of rearranged TCR beta genes was amplified from genomic DNA with a multiplex PCR assay. On the Illumina HiSeq System, the amplified TCR beta libraries were sequenced as 87-base-pair reads. On the authors' methods: A later analysis tallied some 79 million unique TCR beta chains across the 666 repertoires, and roughly 11 million of those chains were shared by two or more donors. Raw reads were error-corrected and collapsed into unique sequences with a nearest-neighbor algorithm that merged closely related sequences to remove PCR and sequencing errors. Alignment of CDR3 sequences to IMGT reference sequences was used to assign V, D and J gene segments. For a sequence to be retained, a match of at least six nucleotides to both a V gene segment and a J gene segment was required. Rearrangements were called productive when the CDR3 lacked stop codons and stayed in frame with V and J; all others were non-productive. CDR3 was defined according to IMGT convention as the region running from the second conserved V-encoded cysteine to the conserved J-encoded phenylalanine. The earlier analysis of about 590 of the donors excluded sequences that lacked an unambiguous match to a single V gene segment. In an earlier analysis of roughly 600 of the donors, a V segment was called functional when productive rearrangements were above 56.7%, and segregating when the standard deviation between donors exceeded 5%. A statistical classification framework was built for diagnosing cytomegalovirus status from the catalog of TCR beta chain sequences. V and J gene assignment, in a later analysis, came from comparing TCR nucleotide sequences with IMGT/GENE-DB human TR gene sequences. In a later analysis, CDR3 sequences and most-parsimonious VDJ recombination scenarios were assigned using the TCRdist pipeline. A later analysis defined each TCR beta chain by its CDR3 amino acid sequence plus V-gene family, and excluded reads lacking a unique V-gene family. As a way to deal with suspected cross-contamination and a sequencing artifact, a later analysis dropped approximately 590 nucleotide sequences that were highly shared and had low generation probability. A later analysis calculated a clonal expansion index for each public chain from normalized within-repertoire ranks of inferred template counts. In a later analysis, generation probabilities were computed with a VDJ recombination model fitted to out-of-frame rearrangements, and the resulting probabilities were checked against IGoR. In a later analysis, hypergeometric tests were used to score TCR-TCR, TCR-HLA and TCR-CMV co-occurrence, with a repertoire-size bias correction applied to TCR pairs. In a later analysis, false discovery rates were estimated by permuting HLA or CMV assignments 20 times. In a later analysis, co-occurring TCRs were grouped using DBSCAN, with TCRdist sequence similarity added in when clustering inside HLA-allele-positive subsets. For co-occurrence clustering, repertoires with fewer than 30,000 or more than 120,000 public chains were excluded, along with a handful of repertoires with anomalous nucleotide sharing. TCRdb holds this immuneACCESS table with in-frame rearrangements only. Some clones are missing; in checked studies, unresolved V genes explain under half, and the rest has no known cause. Clone size and the V and J calls come from that table; the DNA yielded D and trimming. The sample table records about 140,000 clones; 73% of these occur just once. The ten most abundant clones make up over 13% of the sample.

The cohort consisted of 666 healthy bone marrow donors. At the time of sampling, all cohort members were nominally healthy, though unrecorded immune exposures were likely present. Of the 690 or so cohort members, 289 had a positive CMV serostatus and 352 had a negative one, while no CMV serostatus was recorded for the donor. A peripheral blood sample was provided by each donor, and peripheral blood mononuclear cells were used for TCR beta sequencing. The Qiagen DNeasy Blood Extraction Kit was used to extract genomic DNA from the blood cell samples. Clipping removes 3 bases from V and 2 bases from J, with 6 as the unmatched junction base count. The CDR3 runs 15 amino acids, cysteine and phenylalanine included. The kept DNA is CDR3 alone, 45 bases in frame from the first base. The germline V gene encodes CDR1 KGHSH and CDR2 LQKENI. Here is what the overall study found, with its caveats: Because the 87-base-pair reads could not distinguish some IMGT-functional V segments, including TRBV6-2 and TRBV6-3, those segments were excluded. Most TCR sequences were observed very rarely across donors, whereas some public TCRs were present in many individuals. A further reported finding was that TCR beta sequences accurately predicted the HLA-A and HLA-B alleles for most subjects in the first cohort. According to a later analysis, parvovirus B19, influenza, CMV and Epstein-Barr virus appeared linked to several top co-occurrence clusters. In an earlier analysis of about 600 of the donors, most TCR beta V segments appeared in productive rearrangements about 87% or about 30% of the time, broadly matching IMGT annotations. Three of the identified cytomegalovirus-associated TCR beta chains were confirmed in vitro to be specific for cytomegalovirus antigens. Because HLA typing was missing for some donors at each locus, association tests included only the typed subset. In a later analysis, 15,000 to 20,000 TCR beta sequences were associated with specific HLA alleles at a false discovery rate of 0.05. A cluster of highly shared sequence variants was judged likely to represent a technical artifact of the sequencing pipeline. The only immune exposure information available for the cohort was CMV serostatus. Because counts were too low, seventeen rarely observed V segments, including chromosome 9 orphons, were excluded from the earlier analysis of fewer than 650 of the donors. Most CMV-associated TCR beta chains appeared to be HLA-restricted in a later analysis, and the HLA associations seemed to be driven largely by CMV exposure. Only TCR beta chains were sequenced in this cohort, and the absence of alpha or paired-chain data limited detectable features. V-gene and J-gene trimming of TCR beta chains was associated with a missense DCLRE1C variant in a later genetic analysis, and the association was replicated in an independent cohort. Correlated functional status among segregating V segments might reflect linkage disequilibrium, but an unknown experimental factor could not be ruled out. According to the authors, the approach could potentially be generalized to other disease states and immunological phenotypes. In a later analysis, HLA-associated TCR beta chains showed more clonal expansion and lower generation probabilities than non-associated chains that were equally common. A later analysis found that TCR association rates varied across HLA loci, with DRB1 alleles showing the most associated TCRs and HLA-C alleles the fewest. Sequencing depth was assumed to be roughly uniform across donors in the presence/absence analyses, though that assumption may not hold. According to a later genetic analysis, donors in an Asian-associated ancestry cluster had fewer N-insertions in productive TCRs than the approximately 710-donor mean. In both the original and validation cohorts, the classifier was reported to diagnose cytomegalovirus status with high specificity and sensitivity. When HLA alleles, especially DR and DQ, strongly co-occurred, TCR associations were difficult to assign to individual alleles. The study gave a list of under 200 TCR beta chains associated with cytomegalovirus.

With regard to this clone: Its antigen target is currently unknown. No much larger clone exists at a distance of one base, and base qualities are not known.

This TCR was recovered from a human donor in good health. What was sequenced was PBMCs. The chain links TRBV18 with TRBJ2-5, with 7 junctional bases fitting TRBD1. The CDR3 protein is CASSPRTGRQETQYF. The DNA sequence is TGTGCCAGCTCACCTCGGACAGGTCGTCAAGAGACCCAGTACTTC. The CDR3 plus the reference TRBV18 and TRBJ2-5 genes for the other parts give the full variable domain: NAGVMQNPRHLVRRRGQEARLRCSPMKGHSHVYWYRQLPEEGLKFMVYLQKENIIDESGMPKERFSAEFPKEGPSILRIQQVVRGDSAAYFCASSPRTGRQETQYFGPGTRLLVL.